The next 13 T cell receptor beta chains were all read from a single sample in a study of blood T cells in healthy people across ages. A sample-barcoded 5' primer and a J-beta primer mix were used in a second PCR of roughly 6 to 11 cycles. TCRdb itself ran the 5' RACE reads through MiXCR, one entry per CDR3 protein. The top ten clones hold approximately 2% of a sample with about 2 million distinct CDR3 sequences, roughly 50% of them seen once. Sequencing input: blood. Receptor source: a woman aged 40 to 50 in good health.

V usage is TRBV11-2 and J usage is TRBJ2-3; 11 nucleotides line up with TRBD2. V was pared by 3 bases and J by 5 bases, with 16 bases of the junction left unmatched. Germline CDR1 SGHAT, CDR2 FQNNGV. The CDR3 loop spans 19 amino acids. CDR3 DNA sequence: TGTGCCAGCAGCTTTGGCCCCGTTAGCGGGGGGGCTGGTCGAGATACGCAGTATTTT. Amino acids: CASSFGPVSGGAGRDTQYF.

In its sample, this clonotype was seen once. The chain links TRBV6-5 to TRBJ2-1; the match to TRBD1 covers 9 bases. The CDR3 length is 12 residues. Germline values: CDR1 MNHEY, CDR2 SVGAGI. The ends lost 2 bases at V and 15 bases at J; junction bases unmatched: 5. DNA of the CDR3: TGTGCCAGCAGTTACCGACAGGGGGATACGTTCTTC. Residues: CASSYRQGDTFF.

CDR3 region: CASSLGGFDNQPQHF. As DNA, the CDR3 is TGTGCCAGCAGCTTAGGGGGGTTTGACAATCAGCCCCAGCATTTT. The chain is built from TRBV7-9 and TRBJ1-5; possibly TRBD1 for D (5 bases). The CDR3 is 15 residues long. Germline CDR1 reads SEHNR; CDR2 reads FQNEAQ (reference sequence). Trimming removed 1 base from V and 3 bases from J, with 10 bases in between.

This chain joins TRBV9 and TRBJ2-1, with D tentatively TRBD1 (7 bases). V was clipped by 3 bases and J by 4 bases, with 20 bases between them. CDR1 SGDLS and CDR2 YYNGEE come from the germline V gene. This CDR3 comprises 17 residues. In nucleotides, the CDR3 is TGTGCCAGCAGCGCAATTCGGGGGAACAGGGGTTACAATGAGCAGTTCTTC. As protein: CASSAIRGNRGYNEQFF.

Comments on this clonotype: An end of the junction differs from the germline gene, which may be a read error. The V gene is TRBV27, the J gene TRBJ2-4; 10 nucleotides agree with TRBD1. The DNA end lines up better with TRBJ2-7; the J call may be wrong. The CDR3 length is 15 residues. CDR1 MNHEY and CDR2 SMNVEV come from the germline V gene (reference sequence). CDR3 sequence reads: CASSPGTGEPYEQYF. As DNA, the CDR3 is TGTGCTAGCAGTCCAGGGACAGGGGAACCCTACGAGCAGTACTTC.

The chain combines TRBV25-1 with TRBJ1-2; tentative D call: TRBD1 (5 bases). Germline V gene lookup returns CDR1 MGHDK and CDR2 SYGVNS. The CDR3 spans 15 residues. The V end lost 4 bases, the J end lost 0 bases, and 12 bases lay between the germline ends. CDR3 nucleotide sequence: TGTGCCAGCAGTGGGGCAGGACAAGCTAACTATGGCTACACCTTC. Its translation: CASSGAGQANYGYTF.

The V call is TRBV9, the J call TRBJ1-2; D is possibly TRBD1 (6 bases). V shed 3 bases and J shed 3 bases, with 15 bases lying between them. Germline CDR1 reads SGDLS; CDR2 reads YYNGEE. The CDR3 totals 15 residues. CDR3 sequence reads: CASSDGAGAHYGYTF. In DNA, the CDR3 is TGTGCCAGCAGCGACGGGGCAGGGGCTCACTATGGCTACACCTTC.

The V gene is TRBV6-2 or TRBV6-3, the J gene TRBJ2-6; D gene ambiguous. V was shortened by 9 bases and J by 0 bases, with 12 bases between the two germline ends. Germline V CDR1 and CDR2: MNHEY, SVGEGT. The CDR3 loop spans 15 amino acids. The DNA for the CDR3 is TGTGCCAGTGGGAATTCGCGCTCTGGGGCCAACGTCCTGACTTTC. It translates to CASGNSRSGANVLTF.

This chain uses TRBV7-2 with TRBJ1-4; D unresolved. The CDR3 covers 17 residues. With 1 base removed from V and 0 bases from J, the gap between germline ends came to 12 bases. Germline V lookup: CDR1 SGHTA, CDR2 FQGNSA. The CDR3 DNA sequence: TGTGCCAGCAGCTTAGGAGGACGGGGTGCAACTAATGAAAAACTGTTTTTT. Its translation: CASSLGGRGATNEKLFF. Full variable domain (rest looked up from reference TRBV7-2 and TRBJ1-4): GAGVSQSPSNKVTEKGKDVELRCDPISGHTALYWYRQSLGQGLEFLIYFQGNSAPDKSGLPSDRFSAERTGGSVSTLTIQRTQQEDSAVYLCASSLGGRGATNEKLFFGSGTQLSVL.

This clonotype was detected a few times. The chain uses TRBV27 and TRBJ2-3; D is undetermined. Germline lookup yields CDR1 MNHEY and CDR2 SMNVEV (reference sequence). This CDR3 region has 16 residues. Trimming cost V 5 bases and J 2 bases, with 17 bases left between them. The CDR3 spells CASSGDTAAFTDTQYF. CDR3 DNA sequence: TGTGCCAGCAGTGGAGACACGGCTGCGTTCACAGATACGCAGTATTTT.

This rearrangement joins TRBV7-3 to TRBJ2-5; D possibly corresponds to TRBD1 (6 bases). Germline lookup yields CDR1 SGHTA and CDR2 FQGTGA. CDR3 size: 14 residues. V gave up 0 bases and J gave up 9 bases, with 14 bases separating them. The CDR3 loop reads CASSLTPGAQAQYF. DNA of the CDR3: TGTGCCAGCAGCTTAACGCCAGGGGCGCAGGCCCAGTACTTC.

CDR3 sequence (DNA): TGTGCCAGCAGCCAAGAGGTGGAGGGGGTGACTGGCTACACCTTC. It specifies CASSQEVEGVTGYTF. The J gene is TRBJ1-2, the V gene TRBV4-2, with D perhaps matching TRBD1 (6 bases). Trimming stripped 0 bases from V and 7 bases from J, with 15 bases between. The CDR3 consists of 15 residues. The germline CDR1 and CDR2 sequences are LGHNA and YNFKEQ.

A note on this clonotype: An end of the junction does not agree with germline; a read error may underlie this. The rearrangement uses TRBV5-1 and TRBJ2-7; D is unresolved. The V gene's germline CDR1 is SGHRS and CDR2 YFSETQ. This CDR3 spans 14 amino acids. DNA for the CDR3: TGCGCCAGCAGCTTAGGTTTGGGATCCTGCGAGCAGTACTTC. This sequence encodes CASSLGLGSCEQYF.